What follows is one T cell receptor beta chain and its context. Its antigen remains unknown. The sample comes from a study of shared clonotypes between healthy human individuals. Study overall: Per donor, CD8 memory used one plate, CD8 naive used two, CD4 memory used three and CD4 naive used three.

Approximately 210 ng DNA, 30,000 or so T cell genomes, went into each sorted-subset replicate PCR. Profiled with immunoSEQ multiplex PCR; TCRdb holds only in-frame clones, not every one. The table shows millions of clones, with just under 95% occurring only once. Study outcomes and limitations: It was the few donors that limited the genetic and exposure-history diversity represented. Apart from blood, nothing was sampled; tissue repertoires likely differ.

V gave up 4 bases and J gave up 0 bases, with 16 bases separating them. Germline V CDR1 and CDR2: MDHEN, SYDVKM. This CDR3 region has 17 residues. The naive CD8 subset, CD45RO-negative cells positively selected for CCR7, excluded terminally differentiated effector memory CD45RA+ cells. This receptor was taken from a man between 18 and 35 years old in good health. The sample was naive CD8+ T cells sorted from blood. The chain has TRBV28 and TRBJ1-5; D is unclear. CDR3 sequence: CASSSGFPFDSNQPQHF. The CDR3 nucleotides are TGTGCCAGCAGTTCGGGATTCCCTTTTGATAGCAATCAGCCCCAGCATTTT.